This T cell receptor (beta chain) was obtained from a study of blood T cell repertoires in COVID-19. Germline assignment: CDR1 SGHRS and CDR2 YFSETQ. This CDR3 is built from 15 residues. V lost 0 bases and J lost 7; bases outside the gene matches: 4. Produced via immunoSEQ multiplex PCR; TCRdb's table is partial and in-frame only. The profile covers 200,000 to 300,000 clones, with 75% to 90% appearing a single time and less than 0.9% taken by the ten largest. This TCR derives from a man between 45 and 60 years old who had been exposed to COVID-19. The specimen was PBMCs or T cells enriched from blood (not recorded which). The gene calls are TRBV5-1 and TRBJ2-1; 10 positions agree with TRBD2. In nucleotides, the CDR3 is TGCGCCAGCAGCTTGGGACTAGCGGGTTCAAATGAGCAGTTCTTC. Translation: CASSLGLAGSNEQFF.